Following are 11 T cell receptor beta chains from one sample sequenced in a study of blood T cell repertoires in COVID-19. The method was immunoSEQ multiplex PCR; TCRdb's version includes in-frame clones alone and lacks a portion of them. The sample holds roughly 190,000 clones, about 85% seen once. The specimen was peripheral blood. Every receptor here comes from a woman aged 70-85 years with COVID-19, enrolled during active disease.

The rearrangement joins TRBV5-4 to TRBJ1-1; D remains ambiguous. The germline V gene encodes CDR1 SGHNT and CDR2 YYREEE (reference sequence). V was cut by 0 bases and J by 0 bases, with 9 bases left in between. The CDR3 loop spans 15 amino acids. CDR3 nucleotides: TGTGCCAGCAGCTTGGGACTTGGTATGAACACTGAAGCTTTCTTT. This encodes CASSLGLGMNTEAFF. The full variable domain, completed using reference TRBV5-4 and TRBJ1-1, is ETGVTQSPTHLIKTRGQQVTLRCSSQSGHNTVSWYQQALGQGPQFIFQYYREEENGRGNFPPRFSGLQFPNYSSELNVNALELDDSALYLCASSLGLGMNTEAFFGQGTRLTVV.

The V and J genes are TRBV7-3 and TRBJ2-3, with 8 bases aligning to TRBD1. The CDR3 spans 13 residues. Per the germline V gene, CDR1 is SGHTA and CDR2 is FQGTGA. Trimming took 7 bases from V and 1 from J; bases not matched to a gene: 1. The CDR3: CASKDRGTDTQYF. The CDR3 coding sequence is TGTGCCAGCAAGGACAGGGGCACAGATACGCAGTATTTT.

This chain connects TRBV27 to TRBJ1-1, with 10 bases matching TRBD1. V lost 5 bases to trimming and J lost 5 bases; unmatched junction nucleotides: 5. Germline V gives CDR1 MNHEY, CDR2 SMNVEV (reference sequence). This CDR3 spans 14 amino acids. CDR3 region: CASSPRQGATEAFF. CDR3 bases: TGTGCCAGCAGTCCGAGACAGGGGGCGACTGAAGCTTTCTTT.

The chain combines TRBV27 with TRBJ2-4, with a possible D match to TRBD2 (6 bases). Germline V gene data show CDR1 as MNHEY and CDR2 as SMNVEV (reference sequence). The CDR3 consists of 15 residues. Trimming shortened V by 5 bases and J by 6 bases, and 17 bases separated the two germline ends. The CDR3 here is CASSPLARVVNIQYF. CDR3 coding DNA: TGTGCCAGCAGTCCTCTAGCGCGAGTGGTAAACATTCAGTACTTC.

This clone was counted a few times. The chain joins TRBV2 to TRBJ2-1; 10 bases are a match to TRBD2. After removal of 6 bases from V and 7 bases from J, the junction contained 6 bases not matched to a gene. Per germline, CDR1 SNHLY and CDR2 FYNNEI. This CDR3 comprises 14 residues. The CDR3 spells CASRELAGLNEQFF. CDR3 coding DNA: TGTGCCAGCAGAGAACTAGCGGGACTTAATGAGCAGTTCTTC.

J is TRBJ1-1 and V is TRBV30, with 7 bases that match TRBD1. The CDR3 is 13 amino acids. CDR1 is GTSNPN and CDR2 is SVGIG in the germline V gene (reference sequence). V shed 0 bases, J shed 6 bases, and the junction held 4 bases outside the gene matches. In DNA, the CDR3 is TGTGCCTGGAGTGTACAGGGGATCGCTGAAGCTTTCTTT. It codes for CAWSVQGIAEAFF.

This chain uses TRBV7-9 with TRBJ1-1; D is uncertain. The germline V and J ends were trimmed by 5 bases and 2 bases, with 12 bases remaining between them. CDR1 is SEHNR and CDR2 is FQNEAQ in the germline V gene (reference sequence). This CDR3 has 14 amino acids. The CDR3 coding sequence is TGTGCCAGCAGCCAGACAATGCGCAACACTGAAGCTTTCTTT. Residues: CASSQTMRNTEAFF.

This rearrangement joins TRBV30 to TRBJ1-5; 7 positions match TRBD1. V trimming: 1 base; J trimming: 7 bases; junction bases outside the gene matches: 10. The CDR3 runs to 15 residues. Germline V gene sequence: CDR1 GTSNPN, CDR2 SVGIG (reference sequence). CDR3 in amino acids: CAWSEGALLLQPQHF. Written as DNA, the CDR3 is TGTGCCTGGAGTGAGGGGGCCCTTCTACTCCAGCCCCAGCATTTT.

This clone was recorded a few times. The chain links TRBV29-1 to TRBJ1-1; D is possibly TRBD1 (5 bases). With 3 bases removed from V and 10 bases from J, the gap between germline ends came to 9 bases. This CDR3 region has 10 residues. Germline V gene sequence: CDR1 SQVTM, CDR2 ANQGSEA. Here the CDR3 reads CSVDEQGAFF. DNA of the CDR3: TGCAGCGTTGACGAGCAGGGAGCTTTCTTT.

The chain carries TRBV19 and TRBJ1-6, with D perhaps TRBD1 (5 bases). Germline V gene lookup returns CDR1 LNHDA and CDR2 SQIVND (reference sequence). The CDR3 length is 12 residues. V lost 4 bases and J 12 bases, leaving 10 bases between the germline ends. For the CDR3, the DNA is TGTGCCAGTAGTACGGGGACTAGACCCCTCCACTTT. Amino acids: CASSTGTRPLHF.

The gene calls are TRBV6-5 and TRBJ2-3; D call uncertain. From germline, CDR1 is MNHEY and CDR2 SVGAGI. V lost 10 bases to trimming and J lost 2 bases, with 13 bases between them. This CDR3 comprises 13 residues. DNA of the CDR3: TGTGCCACACGGGTCTACCACACAGATACGCAGTATTTT. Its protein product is CATRVYHTDTQYF.